The 6 T cell receptor beta chains below all came from one sample that was sequenced in a study of blood T cell repertoires in COVID-19. TCRdb's table, derived via immunoSEQ multiplex PCR, lists solely in-frame clones and lacks some. The sample includes about 150,000 clones, more than 80% of them seen just once. Sequenced input: PBMCs or T cells enriched from blood (not recorded which). These receptor sequences come from a man aged 45-60 years who had recovered from COVID-19.

The CDR3 DNA reads as TGTGCCAGCAGAACACAGGGGGCTGGAGGGCAGCCCCAGCATTTT. This encodes CASRTQGAGGQPQHF. The chain joins TRBV6-5 to TRBJ1-5; 9 bases fit TRBD1. The CDR3 contains 15 residues. The J segment lost 7 bases and the V segment lost 6 bases, leaving 10 bases of the junction unmatched. Germline V CDR1 and CDR2: MNHEY, SVGAGI.

The CDR3 DNA reads as TGTGCCAGTACCGTGGGGGGTCACCTGGGTTATGGCTACACCTTC. It specifies CASTVGGHLGYGYTF. The chain uses TRBV19 and TRBJ1-2; maybe TRBD1 (5 bases). The CDR3 loop spans 15 amino acids. V lost 7 bases and J 5 bases, leaving 20 bases between the germline ends. Germline-derived CDR1 and CDR2 are LNHDA and SQIVND (reference sequence). Looking up the rest from reference TRBV19 and TRBJ1-2 gives the full variable domain: DGGITQSPKYLFRKEGQNVTLSCEQNLNHDAMYWYRQDPGQGLRLIYYSQIVNDFQKGDIAEGYSVSREKKESFPLTVTSAQKNPTAFYLCASTVGGHLGYGYTFGSGTRLTVV.

The chain couples TRBV5-4 to TRBJ1-1; D perhaps matches TRBD1 (6 bases). The CDR3 extends over 15 amino acids. V gave up 4 bases and J gave up 4 bases, with 17 bases separating them. The germline V gene has CDR1 SGHNT and CDR2 YYREEE (reference sequence). The CDR3 DNA follows: TGTGCCAGCAGCCCAGGAGGGAGGGGGGGCACTGAAGCTTTCTTT. Its translation is CASSPGGRGGTEAFF.

V usage is TRBV11-3 and J usage is TRBJ2-2; 9 bases are a match to TRBD1. Per germline, CDR1 SGHNT and CDR2 YENEEA. Unmatched junction bases numbered 2, after V lost 5 bases and J lost 4 bases. The CDR3 sequence is 14 residues long. The CDR3: CASSGQGITGELFF. CDR3 nucleotide sequence: TGTGCCAGCAGCGGACAGGGGATCACCGGGGAGCTGTTTTTT.

This sequence joins TRBV7-3 and TRBJ1-2; D not certain. The CDR3 has 15 residues. CDR1 SGHTA and CDR2 FQGTGA come from the germline V gene. Trimming stripped 0 bases from V and 3 bases from J, with 11 bases between. In DNA form, the CDR3 reads TGTGCCAGCAGCTTAACGGGGAACGGGGACTATGGCTACACCTTC. It codes for CASSLTGNGDYGYTF.

The rearrangement uses TRBV18 and TRBJ2-1; TRBD2 matches 7 bases. J gave up 3 bases and V 0 bases, and 2 bases lay outside the gene matches. Germline lookup yields CDR1 KGHSH and CDR2 LQKENI. The CDR3 sequence is 15 residues long. The CDR3 DNA is TGTGCCAGCTCACCACCCGCTAGCGGCTACAATGAGCAGTTCTTC. Translated: CASSPPASGYNEQFF.